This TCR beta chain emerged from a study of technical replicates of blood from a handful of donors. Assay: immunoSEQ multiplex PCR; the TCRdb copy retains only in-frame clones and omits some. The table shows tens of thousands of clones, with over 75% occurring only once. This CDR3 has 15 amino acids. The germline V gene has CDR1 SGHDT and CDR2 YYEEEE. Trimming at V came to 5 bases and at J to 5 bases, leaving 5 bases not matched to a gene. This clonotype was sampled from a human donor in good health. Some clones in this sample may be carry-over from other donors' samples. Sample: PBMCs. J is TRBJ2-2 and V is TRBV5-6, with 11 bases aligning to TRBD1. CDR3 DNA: TGTGCCAGCAGTTCTTGGGACAGGGGGACCGGGGAGCTGTTTTTT. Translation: CASSSWDRGTGELFF.